The TCR beta chain under discussion was sequenced for a study of blood T cell repertoires in COVID-19. Assay used: immunoSEQ multiplex PCR; TCRdb lists only in-frame clones, some missing. Seen here are about 200,000 clones, around 89% observed once, and the top ten hold over 7%. This CDR3 region has 14 residues. The V and J ends lost 6 bases and 5 bases respectively, with 11 bases between them. Germline assignment: CDR1 MNHEY and CDR2 SVGAGI. The TCR was taken from a young woman who had recovered from COVID-19. Sequencing used PBMCs or T cells enriched from blood (not recorded which). This sequence joins TRBV6-5 and TRBJ1-6, with D perhaps matching TRBD1 (5 bases). This chain's CDR3 is CASSRGGNNSPLHF. CDR3 in DNA: TGTGCCAGCAGCCGGGGGGGTAATAATTCACCCCTCCACTTT.